This T cell receptor (beta chain) stems from a study of blood T cell repertoires in COVID-19. Study as a whole: Sources were T cells, B-cell-depleted T cells, or PBMCs; the material itself was cDNA or gDNA.

In the original processing: Estimation of nucleated cell counts relied on the amplification of reference gene primers. Some clones are missing from TCRdb's copy, which holds only in-frame ones; the method was immunoSEQ multiplex PCR. From that table come the V and J calls and clone size; the DNA was used to work out D and trimming. The table has 150,000 or so clones, around nine tenths seen once; the top ten hold about a tenth. With V trimmed by 5 bases and J by 5 bases, 9 bases remained unmatched. The germline V gene has CDR1 LNHDA and CDR2 SQIVND (reference sequence). This CDR3 is 16 amino acids long.

This TCR came from a woman between 65 and 79 years old with COVID-19, enrolled during active disease. Input material: peripheral blood. The chain couples TRBV19 to TRBJ1-5, with 10 bases aligning to TRBD1. Here the CDR3 DNA reads TGTGCCAGTAGTGGGGTGGGACAGGGGCCTTATCAGCCCCAGCATTTT. Translating it yields CASSGVGQGPYQPQHF. Drawing the rest from reference TRBV19 and TRBJ1-5, the complete variable domain is DGGITQSPKYLFRKEGQNVTLSCEQNLNHDAMYWYRQDPGQGLRLIYYSQIVNDFQKGDIAEGYSVSREKKESFPLTVTSAQKNPTAFYLCASSGVGQGPYQPQHFGDGTRLSIL.